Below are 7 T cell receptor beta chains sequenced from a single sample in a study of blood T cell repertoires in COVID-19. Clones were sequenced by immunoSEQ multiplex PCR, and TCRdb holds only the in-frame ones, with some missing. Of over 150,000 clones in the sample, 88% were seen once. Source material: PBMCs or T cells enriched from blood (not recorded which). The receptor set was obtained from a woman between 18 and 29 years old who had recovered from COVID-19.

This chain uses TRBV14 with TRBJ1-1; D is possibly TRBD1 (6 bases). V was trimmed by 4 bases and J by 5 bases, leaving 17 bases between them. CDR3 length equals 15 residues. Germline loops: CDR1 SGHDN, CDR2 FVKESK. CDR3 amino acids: CASSRHRVGATEAFF. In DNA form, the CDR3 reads TGTGCCAGCAGCCGCCACAGGGTAGGGGCAACTGAAGCTTTCTTT.

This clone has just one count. CDR3 nucleotide sequence: TGTGCCAGCAGCCAGCTAAGCAATCAGCCCCAGCATTTT. Encoded protein: CASSQLSNQPQHF. J is TRBJ1-5 and V is TRBV3-1 (or the pseudogene TRBV3-2), with D hard to call. This CDR3 has 13 residues. Germline CDR1 reads LGHDT; CDR2 reads YNNKEL (reference sequence). The ends were cut back, 3 bases at V and 1 base at J, with 4 bases in the middle.

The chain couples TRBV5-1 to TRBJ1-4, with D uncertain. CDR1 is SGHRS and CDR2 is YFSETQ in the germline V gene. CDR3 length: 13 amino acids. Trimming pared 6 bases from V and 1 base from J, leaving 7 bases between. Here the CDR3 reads CASTLGTNEKLFF. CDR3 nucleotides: TGCGCCAGCACGCTCGGAACTAATGAAAAACTGTTTTTT.

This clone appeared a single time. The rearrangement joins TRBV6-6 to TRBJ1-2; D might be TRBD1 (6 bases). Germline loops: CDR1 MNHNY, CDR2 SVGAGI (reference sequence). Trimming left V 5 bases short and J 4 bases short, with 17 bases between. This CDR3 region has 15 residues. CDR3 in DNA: TGTGCCAGCAGTCATCCGGGACACCCTAGCTATGGCTACACCTTC. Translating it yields CASSHPGHPSYGYTF.

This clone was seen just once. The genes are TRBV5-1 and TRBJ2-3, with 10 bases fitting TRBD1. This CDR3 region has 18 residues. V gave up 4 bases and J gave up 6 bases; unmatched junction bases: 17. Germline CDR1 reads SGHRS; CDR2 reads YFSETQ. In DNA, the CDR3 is TGCGCCAGCAGCAATACCGGGACAGGGGCGCCTTCGCTGGATACGCAGTATTTT. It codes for CASSNTGTGAPSLDTQYF.

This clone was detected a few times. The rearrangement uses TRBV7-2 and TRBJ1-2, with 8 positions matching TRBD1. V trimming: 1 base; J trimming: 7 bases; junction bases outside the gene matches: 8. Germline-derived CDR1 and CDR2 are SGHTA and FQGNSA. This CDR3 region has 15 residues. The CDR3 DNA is TGTGCCAGCAGCTTAGGGACAGGGCTTGTCTCTGGCTACACCTTC. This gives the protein CASSLGTGLVSGYTF.

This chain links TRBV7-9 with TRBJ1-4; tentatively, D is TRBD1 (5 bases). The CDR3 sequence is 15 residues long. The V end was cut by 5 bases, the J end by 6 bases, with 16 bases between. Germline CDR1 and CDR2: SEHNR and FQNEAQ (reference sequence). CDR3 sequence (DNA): TGTGCCAGCAGCCCGCGGACAACCAGGGATGAAAAACTGTTTTTT. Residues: CASSPRTTRDEKLFF.